This T cell receptor beta chain stems from a study of memory CD4+ T cells and cytomegalovirus serostatus. Study-level findings and limits: The CMV-associated TCR signature appears largely within the CD4+ memory repertoire. Each of approximately 61 CMV-associated TCRbeta sequences occurred in one to five individuals.

This clone appeared a few times. Its antigen is not known. In germline, CDR1 is MNHNY, CDR2 SVGAGI (reference sequence). Trimming shortened V by 6 bases and J by 3 bases, and 14 bases separated the two germline ends. This CDR3 has 14 amino acids. Single viable CD3+CD4+CD8-CD45RO+ cells were sorted as the memory CD4+ T cells. In the original analysis: After removing out-of-frame reads, approximately 2.2 million distinct TCRbeta sequences remained. TCRdb keeps only in-frame clones here, not all; method: immunoSEQ multiplex PCR. The V and J calls and clone size come from that table; D and trimming were worked out from the DNA. The sample records about 75,000 clones, around 82% being singletons.

The clonotype comes from an adult in good health and CMV-seropositive. The sample taken for sequencing was memory CD4+ T cells from blood. The chain recombines TRBV6-6 with TRBJ1-1; D gene uncertain. This chain's CDR3 is CASRGFIRDTEAFF. The CDR3 region has the DNA TGTGCCAGCAGGGGGTTTATCCGGGACACTGAAGCTTTCTTT.